Below, one T cell receptor (beta chain) is given with its context. The record originates from a study of shared clonotypes between healthy human individuals. The CDR3 consists of 14 residues. Germline CDR1 and CDR2: SGHAT and FQNNGV. The V and J ends lost 6 bases and 3 bases respectively, with 15 bases between them. The table came from immunoSEQ multiplex PCR; TCRdb's copy has only in-frame clones and leaves some out. The data hold under 2,500,000 clones, with approximately 96% observed a single time. The receptor was isolated from a man in his late teens or twenties in good health. Sequenced: naive CD4+ T cells sorted from blood. Subset here: CD45RA+ positively selected. The chain couples TRBV11-2 to TRBJ2-7; D is perhaps TRBD2 (7 bases). The CDR3 DNA follows: TGTGCCAGCAGAACAGGGAGGGGTGACTACGAGCAGTACTTC. Translated: CASRTGRGDYEQYF.